The clone carrying this T cell receptor beta chain has only a few counts. What it binds is unknown. This entry is derived from a study of T-cell memory formation after mild COVID-19. Study outcomes and limitations: The authors left the SARS-CoV-2 specificity of second-wave clones peaking on day 37 unconfirmed. CD4+ contracting clones lay mainly in CM and EM, CD8+ ones in EMRA. Detection of some responders pre-infection suggested pre-existing cross-reactive memory T cells participated.

Barcoded TCR alpha and TCR beta cDNA libraries with UMIs came from 5'RACE using constant-segment primers. TCRdb itself ran the 5' RACE reads through MiXCR, one entry per CDR3 protein. Here the sample spans 150,000 to 200,000 distinct CDR3 sequences, 18% being singletons. CDR1 SGHTA and CDR2 FQGTGA come from the germline V gene. The J segment lost 8 bases and the V segment lost 5 bases, leaving 8 bases of the junction unmatched. There are 13 residues in the CDR3. The source material was PBMCs or a T cell subset sorted from them (not recorded which). This chain uses TRBV7-3 with TRBJ1-2; 7 bases fit TRBD1. The source of this sequence is a man younger than 35 who had mild COVID-19 (a few samples of this study predate the infection). Cell type and time point are not known. The CDR3 sequence: CASSPQGGDGYTF. The CDR3 region has the DNA TGTGCCAGCAGCCCGCAGGGGGGGGACGGCTACACCTTC.